A selection of T cell receptor beta chains follows, all from one sample in a study of shared clonotypes between healthy human individuals. TCRdb's copy holds only in-frame clones and misses some; the assay was immunoSEQ multiplex PCR. This sample has 850,000 to 1,200,000 clones; roughly 80% occur once, and the top ten carry roughly 1.4%. The sequenced sample was memory CD4+ T cells sorted from blood. Receptors originate from a man younger than 35 in good health. CDR3s include the opening cysteine and the closing phenylalanine or tryptophan.

CDR3: CAWSVEGFLIYEQYF
J: TRBJ2-7
V: TRBV30

CDR3: CASSGDRGGNQPQHF
J: TRBJ1-5
V: TRBV2

CDR3: CASSEAGTSGTGELFF
J: TRBJ2-2
V: TRBV2

CDR3: CASSSTLALWGETQYF
J: TRBJ2-5
V: TRBV5-1

CDR3: CASSEGPNIQYF
J: TRBJ2-4
V: TRBV6-1

CDR3: CASRSGTGVTGELFF
J: TRBJ2-2
V: TRBV6-1

CDR3: CASSFRRTSSTDTQYF
J: TRBJ2-3
V: TRBV5-4

CDR3: CASSLRAGGPGEQFF
J: TRBJ2-1
V: TRBV5-1

CDR3: CASSLDASGPTGELFF
J: TRBJ2-2
V: TRBV5-1

CDR3: CAITRTGSNTEAFF
J: TRBJ1-1
V: TRBV10-3

CDR3: CAINQVPTDTRYF
J: TRBJ2-3
V: TRBV10-3

CDR3: CAISESASADYGYTF
J: TRBJ1-2
V: TRBV10-3

CDR3: CAWSTGGKGYTF
J: TRBJ1-2
V: TRBV30

CDR3: CASSPTGTAVTF
J: TRBJ1-2
V: TRBV4-1

CDR3: CASSTSGTGGSYEQYF
J: TRBJ2-7
V: TRBV19

CDR3: CAISGLEGGPDTQYF
J: TRBJ2-3
V: TRBV10-3

CDR3: CASGGTVNSPLHF
J: TRBJ1-6
V: TRBV19

CDR3: CATSGSQGVQPQHF
J: TRBJ1-5
V: TRBV15

CDR3: CASSATGEEQYF
J: TRBJ2-7
V: TRBV18

CDR3: CASSDRQGATDTQYF
J: TRBJ2-3
V: TRBV6-1

CDR3: CAIRATGVDEQFF
J: TRBJ2-1
V: TRBV10-3